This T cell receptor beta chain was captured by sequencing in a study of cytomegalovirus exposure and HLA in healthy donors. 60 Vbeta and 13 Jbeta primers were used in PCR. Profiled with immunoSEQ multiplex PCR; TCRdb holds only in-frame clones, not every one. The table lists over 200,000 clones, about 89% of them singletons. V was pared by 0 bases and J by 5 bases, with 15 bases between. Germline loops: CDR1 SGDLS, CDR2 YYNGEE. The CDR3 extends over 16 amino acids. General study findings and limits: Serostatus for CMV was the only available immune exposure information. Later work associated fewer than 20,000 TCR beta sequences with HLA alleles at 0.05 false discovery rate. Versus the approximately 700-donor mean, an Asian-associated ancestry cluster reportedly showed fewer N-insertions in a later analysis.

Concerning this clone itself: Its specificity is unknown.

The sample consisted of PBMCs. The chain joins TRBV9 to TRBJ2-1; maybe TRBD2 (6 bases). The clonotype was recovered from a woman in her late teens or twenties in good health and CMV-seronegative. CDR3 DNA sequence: TGTGCCAGCAGCGTAGCCCGGGACTGGGGACACAATGAGCAGTTCTTC. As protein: CASSVARDWGHNEQFF.